The T cell receptor beta chain under discussion was sequenced for a study of cytomegalovirus exposure and HLA in healthy donors. Study conclusions and caveats: Several top significant clusters appeared, in a later analysis, to be linked to common viral pathogens.

Germline CDR1 is SGHTA and CDR2 is FQGNSA. This CDR3 is built from 14 residues. The V end lost 8 bases, the J end lost 1 base, and 14 bases lay between the germline ends. On this clone itself: Its antigen is currently unknown.

The PCR used 60 Vbeta and 13 Jbeta primers. Sequenced by immunoSEQ multiplex PCR; TCRdb stores in-frame clones only, minus some. The sample shows about 160,000 clones, roughly two thirds of them seen only once. Sequenced sample: PBMCs. This TCR was recovered from a woman in her thirties in good health and CMV-seronegative. The V gene is TRBV7-2, the J gene TRBJ2-5; possibly TRBD1 for D (5 bases). The CDR3: CASSPLGRQETQYF. The CDR3 DNA is TGTGCCAGCTCCCCGTTGGGGCGCCAAGAGACCCAGTACTTC.